A single T cell receptor (beta chain) is shown here with its context. Following extraction, RNA underwent reverse transcription to cDNA, which served as the sequencing template. Only in-frame clones appear in the TCRdb table, and some are missing; sequencing was by immunoSEQ multiplex PCR. Of around 120,000 clones in the sample, approximately 60% are singletons; the top ten hold around 5.4%. The data were obtained in a study of CD8+ T cells in alopecia areata. The treatment here: oral pan-JAK inhibitor, 5-10 mg twice daily. The TCR sequence derives from a human donor with alopecia areata. The specimen comprised CD4+ T cells sorted from blood, sampled at week 4, from a patient treated with tofacitinib.

CDR3 in amino acids: CASSLGGASSYNSPLHF. The CDR3 DNA is TGCGCCAGCAGCTTGGGAGGCGCGAGCTCCTATAATTCACCCCTCCACTTT. The J gene is TRBJ1-6, the V gene TRBV5-1; D gene ambiguous. V dropped 0 bases and J dropped 0 bases, with 10 bases sitting between them. This CDR3 is built from 17 residues. From germline, CDR1 is SGHRS and CDR2 YFSETQ.